This T cell receptor (beta chain) is from a study of Graves' ophthalmopathy and Graves' hyperthyroidism. The V segment lost 1 base and the J segment 0 bases; nucleotides outside the gene matches: 11. Germline V CDR1 and CDR2: SEHNR, FQNEAQ (reference sequence). This CDR3 spans 20 amino acids. The sequenced template was RNA, covering the TCR beta CDR3 region. HTBI primers served in a first-round RT-PCR, which a second-round multiplex PCR followed. Via MiXCR, TCRdb re-called the multiplex PCR reads, giving one row per CDR3 protein. The sample has over a million distinct CDR3 sequences; about 40% are singletons. There are many counts of this clonotype. Its antigen is undetermined. Diagnosis was based on clinical symptoms, serum thyroxine, TRAb, thyroid ultrasound and orbital computed tomography. Study-level points and caveats: Using a 13-signature model, the authors split ophthalmopathy from stable hyperthyroidism, with about 90% sensitivity and approximately 80% specificity. Progression of ophthalmopathy was predicted by the model with about 67% sensitivity and around 77% specificity.

V gene TRBV7-9 combines with J gene TRBJ2-6; 8 nucleotides line up with TRBD1. The receptor was derived from an adult man with Graves' hyperthyroidism. Source material: peripheral blood or thyroid tissue (not recorded which). CDR3 sequence reads: CASSLETMGQVTSGANVLTF. The CDR3 coding sequence is TGTGCCAGCAGCTTAGAGACGATGGGACAGGTAACCTCTGGGGCCAACGTCCTGACTTTC.